This T cell receptor (beta chain) was obtained from a study of shared clonotypes between healthy human individuals. Turning to the study itself: Participating donors consisted of a couple of women and three men aged 18 to 49.

This clone is a singleton in its sample. Its specificity is not known. Germline V lookup: CDR1 SGHTA, CDR2 FQGTGA. The CDR3 length is 14 residues. J lost 2 bases, V lost 9 bases, and 10 bases had no gene match. It was at deep level that the assay was run. The assay was immunoSEQ multiplex PCR, and TCRdb's table has in-frame clones only and misses some. The sample has millions of clones; over 90% are singletons. Study observations and caveats: Deeper or shallower sequencing was expected to change how clonotypes are shared among donors. Only blood was sampled; tissue repertoires likely differ.

Material: naive CD4+ T cells from PBMCs. Subset: CD45RA+ positively selected. This clonotype was obtained from a man aged 18 to 30 in good health. Some clones in this sample may be carry-over from other donors' samples. The chain has TRBV7-3 and TRBJ2-7, with 7 nucleotides matching TRBD1. CDR3 sequence reads: CASSRGTAPYEQYF. CDR3 in DNA: TGTGCCAGTAGCCGAGGGACAGCGCCCTACGAGCAGTACTTC.